This T cell receptor beta chain came from a study of T cell responses to AZD1222 COVID-19 vaccine. The germline CDR1 and CDR2 sequences are MNHEY and SVGEGT. This CDR3 has 14 residues. With 5 bases clipped from V and 7 bases from J, the junction kept 6 bases outside the gene matches. Second-dose recipients at about 4 or about 12 weeks were treated as one pooled group. Here immunoSEQ multiplex PCR was the method, and the copy in TCRdb shows in-frame clones only, minus some. Of 92,000 or so clones listed, about nine tenths are singletons. Study outcomes and limitations: At 160-218 and 743-854, vaccine-associated CD4 TCRs were dominant, and they spanned spike. Scientists sampled the repertoires only once the peak T cell response had passed.

A word on this clone: Its antigen is not identified.

The sequenced sample was peripheral blood, obtained 28 days after the second AZD1222 dose. The chain couples TRBV6-2 or TRBV6-3 to TRBJ2-5; 11 bases match TRBD2. This TCR was sampled from an adult who received the AZD1222 COVID-19 vaccine. The CDR3 here is CASSRGTSGGTQYF. CDR3 DNA: TGTGCCAGCAGTCGCGGGACTAGCGGTGGGACCCAGTACTTC.